These 5 T cell receptor beta chains originate from one sample sequenced in a study of shared clonotypes between healthy human individuals. Generated by immunoSEQ multiplex PCR, the TCRdb table keeps only in-frame clones and is missing some. The sample lists more than 450,000 clones, more than 65% occurring once. Sequences were obtained from PBMCs. All receptors derive from a woman between 40 and 50 years old in good health. Some clones in this sample may be carry-over from other donors' samples.

This clone appeared once. The rearrangement joins TRBV2 to TRBJ2-3, with TRBD1 identical over 7 bases. J gave up 6 bases and V 7 bases, and 10 bases lay outside the gene matches. The CDR3 has 14 amino acids. Germline V lookup: CDR1 SNHLY, CDR2 FYNNEI. CDR3 protein: CASKGAPLMDTQYF. CDR3 nucleotide sequence: TGTGCCAGCAAGGGGGCACCCCTTATGGATACGCAGTATTTT. Complete variable domain (other parts from reference TRBV2 and TRBJ2-3): EPEVTQTPSHQVTQMGQEVILRCVPISNHLYFYWYRQILGQKVEFLVSFYNNEISEKSEIFDDQFSVERPDGSNFTLKIRSTKLEDSAMYFCASKGAPLMDTQYFGPGTRLTVL.

The CDR3 spells CASTRAGGAANYGYTF. The CDR3 nucleotides are TGTGCCAGCACTAGGGCAGGGGGCGCGGCTAACTATGGCTACACCTTC. The chain has TRBV2 and TRBJ1-2, with 8 nucleotides matching TRBD1. This CDR3 contains 16 residues. Germline CDR1 SNHLY, CDR2 FYNNEI. V was pared by 7 bases and J by 0 bases, with 10 bases of the junction left unmatched. Variable domain in full (rest from reference TRBV2 and TRBJ1-2): EPEVTQTPSHQVTQMGQEVILRCVPISNHLYFYWYRQILGQKVEFLVSFYNNEISEKSEIFDDQFSVERPDGSNFTLKIRSTKLEDSAMYFCASTRAGGAANYGYTFGSGTRLTVV.

The chain links TRBV20-1 to TRBJ2-3; TRBD2 might be the D (6 bases). The germline gives CDR1 DFQATT, CDR2 SNEGSKA (reference sequence). The CDR3 length is 11 residues. For the CDR3, the DNA is TGCAGCGAGGGGAGGACAGATACGCAGTATTTT. Amino acid sequence: CSEGRTDTQYF.

V usage is TRBV29-1 and J usage is TRBJ1-1, with 11 nucleotides matching TRBD1. The V segment lost 0 bases and the J segment 10 bases; nucleotides outside the gene matches: 4. The germline CDR1 and CDR2 sequences are SQVTM and ANQGSEA. The CDR3 sequence is 13 residues long. CDR3 amino acids: CSVEEAGQGVAFF. The CDR3 DNA reads TGCAGCGTTGAAGAAGCGGGACAGGGGGTAGCTTTCTTT.

The genes are TRBV2 and TRBJ2-3; 11 positions match TRBD2. CDR3 length equals 16 residues. The V and J ends lost 6 bases and 1 base, in that order; junction bases with no gene match: 6. Germline V lookup: CDR1 SNHLY, CDR2 FYNNEI. As DNA, the CDR3 is TGTGCCAGCAGCGACACTAGCGGGAGTCGCACAGATACGCAGTATTTT. Translated: CASSDTSGSRTDTQYF.